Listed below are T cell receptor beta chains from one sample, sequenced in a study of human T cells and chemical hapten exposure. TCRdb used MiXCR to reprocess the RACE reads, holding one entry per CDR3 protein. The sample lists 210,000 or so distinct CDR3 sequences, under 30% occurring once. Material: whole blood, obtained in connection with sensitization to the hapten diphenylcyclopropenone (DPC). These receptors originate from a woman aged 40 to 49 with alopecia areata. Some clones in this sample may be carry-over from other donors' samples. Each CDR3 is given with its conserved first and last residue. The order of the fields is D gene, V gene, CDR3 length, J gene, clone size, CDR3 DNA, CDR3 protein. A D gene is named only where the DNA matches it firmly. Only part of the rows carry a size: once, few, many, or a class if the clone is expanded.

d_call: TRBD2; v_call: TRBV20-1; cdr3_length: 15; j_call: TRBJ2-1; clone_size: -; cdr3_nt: TGCAGTGCTAGTCCCGGACTAGTAACCCCCAATGAGCAGTTCTTC; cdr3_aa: CSASPGLVTPNEQFF
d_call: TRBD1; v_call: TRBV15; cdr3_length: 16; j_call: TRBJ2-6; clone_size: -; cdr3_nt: TGTGCCACCAGCAGGGGGACAGGTCCTGGGGCCAACGTCCTGACTTTC; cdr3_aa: CATSRGTGPGANVLTF
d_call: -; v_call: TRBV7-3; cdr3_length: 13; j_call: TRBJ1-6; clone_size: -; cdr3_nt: TGTGCCAGCAGCTGGGACGGGGGCTCACCCCTCCACTTT; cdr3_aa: CASSWDGGSPLHF
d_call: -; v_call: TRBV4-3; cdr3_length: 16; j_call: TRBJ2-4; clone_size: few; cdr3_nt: TGCGCCAGCAGCCAAGAGGGTGGAGGGGTCACGAACATTCAGTACTTC; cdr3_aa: CASSQEGGGVTNIQYF
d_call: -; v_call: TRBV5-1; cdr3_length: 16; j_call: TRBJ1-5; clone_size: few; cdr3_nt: TGCGCCAGCAGCTTGGGTGGACAGAATAGCAATCAGCCCCAGCATTTT; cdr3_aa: CASSLGGQNSNQPQHF
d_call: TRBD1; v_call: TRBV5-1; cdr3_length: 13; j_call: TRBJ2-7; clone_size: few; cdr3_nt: TGCGCCAGCAGCCTAAGGACAGGCTACGAGCAGTACTTC; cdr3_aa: CASSLRTGYEQYF
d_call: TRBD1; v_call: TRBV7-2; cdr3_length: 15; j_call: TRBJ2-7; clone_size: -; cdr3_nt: TGTGCCAGCAGCCCCGGGACAGGGATGCCGTACGAGCAGTACTTC; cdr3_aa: CASSPGTGMPYEQYF
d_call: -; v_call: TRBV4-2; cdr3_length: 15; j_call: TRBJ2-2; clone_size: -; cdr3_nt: TGTGCCAGCAGCCCAGGAGGAGGGCGCACCGGGGAGCTGTTTTTT; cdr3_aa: CASSPGGGRTGELFF
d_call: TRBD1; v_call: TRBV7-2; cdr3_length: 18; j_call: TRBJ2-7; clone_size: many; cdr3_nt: TGTGCCAGCAGCCCAAACCCCCCGTACCGGGACAGAACTTACGAGCAGTACTTC; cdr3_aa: CASSPNPPYRDRTYEQYF
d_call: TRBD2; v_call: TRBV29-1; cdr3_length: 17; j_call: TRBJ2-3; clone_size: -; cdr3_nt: TGCAGCGTTCGGGGACTAGCGGGAGGAACCCGCACAGATACGCAGTATTTT; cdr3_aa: CSVRGLAGGTRTDTQYF
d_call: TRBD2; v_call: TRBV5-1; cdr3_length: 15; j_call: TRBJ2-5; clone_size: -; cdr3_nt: TGCGCCAGCAGCTTAGCGGGAGGAGTACAAGAGACCCAGTACTTC; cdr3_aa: CASSLAGGVQETQYF
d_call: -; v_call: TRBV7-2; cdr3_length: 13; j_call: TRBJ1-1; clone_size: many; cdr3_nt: TGTGCCAGCAGCTTAGAGGCGAACACTGAAGCTTTCTTT; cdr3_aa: CASSLEANTEAFF
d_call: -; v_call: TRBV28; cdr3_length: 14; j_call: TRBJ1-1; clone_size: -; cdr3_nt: TGTGCCAGCACCCTGGGGGGGGCGCAGGCTGAAGCTTTCTTT; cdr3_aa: CASTLGGAQAEAFF
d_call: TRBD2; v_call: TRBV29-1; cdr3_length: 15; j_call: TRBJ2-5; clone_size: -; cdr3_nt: TGCAGCGTTGGTAGGAGCGGGAGTTCGGGGGAGACCCAGTACTTC; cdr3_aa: CSVGRSGSSGETQYF
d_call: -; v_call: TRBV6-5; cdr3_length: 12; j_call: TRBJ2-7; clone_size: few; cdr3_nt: TGTGCCAGCAGGGAACGAGGGGGCGAGCAGTACTTC; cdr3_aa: CASRERGGEQYF
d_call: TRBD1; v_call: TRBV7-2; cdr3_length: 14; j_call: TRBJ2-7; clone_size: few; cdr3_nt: TGTGCCAGCAGCTTAGTAGGCGGGACAGGGGAGCAGTACTTC; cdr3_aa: CASSLVGGTGEQYF
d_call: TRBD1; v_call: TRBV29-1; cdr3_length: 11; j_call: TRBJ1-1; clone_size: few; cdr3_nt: TGCAGCGTTCAGGGGACAGGGGAGGCTTTCTTT; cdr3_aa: CSVQGTGEAFF
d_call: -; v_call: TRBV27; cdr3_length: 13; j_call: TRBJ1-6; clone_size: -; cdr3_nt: TGTGCCAGCAGTTTCGCGACAGCATCACCCCTCCACTTT; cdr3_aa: CASSFATASPLHF
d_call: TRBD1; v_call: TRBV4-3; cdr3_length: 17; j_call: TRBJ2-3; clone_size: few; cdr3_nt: TGCGCCAGCAGCCAAGAAATAGACAGGGGGAGAACAGATACGCAGTATTTT; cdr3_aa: CASSQEIDRGRTDTQYF
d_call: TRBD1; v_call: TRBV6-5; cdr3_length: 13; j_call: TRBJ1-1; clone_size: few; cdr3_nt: TGTGCCAGCAGCCCCGGACAGGGCTTTGAAGCTTTCTTT; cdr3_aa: CASSPGQGFEAFF
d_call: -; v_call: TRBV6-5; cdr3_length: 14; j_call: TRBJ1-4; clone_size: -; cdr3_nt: TGTGCCAGCAGCCCCATCGCGACAGGTGAAAAACTGTTTTTT; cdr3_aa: CASSPIATGEKLFF
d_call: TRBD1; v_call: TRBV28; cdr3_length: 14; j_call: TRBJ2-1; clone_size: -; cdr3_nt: TGTGCCAGCAGTCCGGGACAGGGTCGGAATGAGCAGTTCTTC; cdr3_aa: CASSPGQGRNEQFF
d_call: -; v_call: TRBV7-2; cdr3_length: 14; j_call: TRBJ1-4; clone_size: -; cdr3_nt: TGTGCCAGCAGCCCTACAGGAGTTAATGAAAAACTGTTTTTT; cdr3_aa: CASSPTGVNEKLFF
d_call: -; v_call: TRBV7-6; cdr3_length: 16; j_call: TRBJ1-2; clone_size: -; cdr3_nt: TGTGCCAGCAGCTTAGCGGGAGGGCCTCGAGACTATGGCTACACCTTC; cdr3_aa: CASSLAGGPRDYGYTF
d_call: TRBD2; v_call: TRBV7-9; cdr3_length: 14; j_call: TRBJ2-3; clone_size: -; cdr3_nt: TGTGCCAGCCAGCGGGAGGGCCGGGCAGATACGCAGTATTTT; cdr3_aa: CASQREGRADTQYF
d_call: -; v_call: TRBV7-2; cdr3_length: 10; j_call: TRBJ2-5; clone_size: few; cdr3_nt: TGTGCCAGCAGGAAAGAGACCCAGTACTTC; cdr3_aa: CASRKETQYF
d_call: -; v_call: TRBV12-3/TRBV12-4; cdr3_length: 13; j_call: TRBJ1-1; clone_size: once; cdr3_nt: TGTGCCAGCAGTCTCCAGGTCGTGGGTGAAGCTTTCTTT; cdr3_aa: CASSLQVVGEAFF
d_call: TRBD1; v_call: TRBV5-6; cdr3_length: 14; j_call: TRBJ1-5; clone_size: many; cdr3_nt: TGTGCCAGCAGCTTTGGACAGGGGGCTCAGCCCCAGCATTTT; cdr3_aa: CASSFGQGAQPQHF
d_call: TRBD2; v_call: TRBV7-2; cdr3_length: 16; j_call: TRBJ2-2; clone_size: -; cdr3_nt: TGTGCCAGCAGCCTATATGGACTAGCGGGAGACGGGGAGCTGTTTTTT; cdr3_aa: CASSLYGLAGDGELFF
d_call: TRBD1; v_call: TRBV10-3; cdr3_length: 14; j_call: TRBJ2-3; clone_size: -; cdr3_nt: TGTGCCACCATCCGACAGGGTCAAACAGATACGCAGTATTTT; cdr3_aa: CATIRQGQTDTQYF
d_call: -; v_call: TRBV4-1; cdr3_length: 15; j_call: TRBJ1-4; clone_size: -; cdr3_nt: TGCGCCAGCAGCCAAGTCGGGGGGGGCGGTGAAAAACTGTTTTTT; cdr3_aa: CASSQVGGGGEKLFF
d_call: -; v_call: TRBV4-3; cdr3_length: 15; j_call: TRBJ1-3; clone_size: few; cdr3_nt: TGCGCCAGCAGCCGTTTCCTGGGCTCTGGAAACACCATATATTTT; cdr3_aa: CASSRFLGSGNTIYF
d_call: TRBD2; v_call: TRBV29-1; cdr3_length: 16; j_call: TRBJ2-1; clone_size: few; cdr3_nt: TGCAGCGTTGAACGGCTAGCGGGTAACTCCTACAATGAGCAGTTCTTC; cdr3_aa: CSVERLAGNSYNEQFF
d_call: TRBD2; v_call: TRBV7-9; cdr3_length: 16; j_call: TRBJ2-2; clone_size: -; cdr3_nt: TGTGCCAGCAGCTCCGGACTAGCGGGAGTTACCGGGGAGCTGTTTTTT; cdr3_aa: CASSSGLAGVTGELFF
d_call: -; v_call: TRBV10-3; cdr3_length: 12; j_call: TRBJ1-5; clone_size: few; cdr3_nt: TGTGCCATCAGTAAAGAAAATCAGCCCCAGCATTTT; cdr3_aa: CAISKENQPQHF
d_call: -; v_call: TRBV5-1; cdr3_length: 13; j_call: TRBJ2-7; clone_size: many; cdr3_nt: TGCGCCAGCAGCTCCGGGAGCTCCTACGAGCAGTACTTC; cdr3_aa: CASSSGSSYEQYF
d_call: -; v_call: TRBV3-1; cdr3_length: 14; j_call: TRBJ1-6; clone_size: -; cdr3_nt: TGTGCCAGCAGCTCCACGGTGGAGAGTTCACCCCTCCACTTT; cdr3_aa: CASSSTVESSPLHF
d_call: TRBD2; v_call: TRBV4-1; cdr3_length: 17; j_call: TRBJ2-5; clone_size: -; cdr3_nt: TGCGCCAGCAGCCAAGACCCACCGACTAGCGTCCAAGAGACCCAGTACTTC; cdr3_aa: CASSQDPPTSVQETQYF
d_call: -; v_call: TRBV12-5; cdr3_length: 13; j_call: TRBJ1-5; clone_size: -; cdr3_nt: TGTGCTAGTGGTTTGGAGAGCAATCAGCCCCAGCATTTT; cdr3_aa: CASGLESNQPQHF
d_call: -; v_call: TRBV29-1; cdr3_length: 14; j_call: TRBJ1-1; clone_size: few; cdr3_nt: TGCAGCGCGCGCCGGGATGGGATGAACACTGAAGCTTTCTTT; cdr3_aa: CSARRDGMNTEAFF
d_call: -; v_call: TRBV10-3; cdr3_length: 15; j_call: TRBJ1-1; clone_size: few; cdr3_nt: TGTGCCATCAGTGAGTCGGCGGCCATGAACACTGAAGCTTTCTTT; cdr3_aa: CAISESAAMNTEAFF
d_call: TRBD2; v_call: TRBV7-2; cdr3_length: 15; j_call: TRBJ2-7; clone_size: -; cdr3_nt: TGTGCCAGCAGCCAAACTAGCGGGTCTGGTTACGAGCAGTACTTC; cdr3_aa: CASSQTSGSGYEQYF
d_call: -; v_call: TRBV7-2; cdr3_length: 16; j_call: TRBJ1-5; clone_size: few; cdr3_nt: TGTGCCAGCAGCTGGGGGGGGGGAGGTGGCAATCAGCCCCAGCATTTT; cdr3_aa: CASSWGGGGGNQPQHF
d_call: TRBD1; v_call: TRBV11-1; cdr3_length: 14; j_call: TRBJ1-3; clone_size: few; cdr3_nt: TGTGCCAGCAGCCCCGGGACAGGCGGAAACACCATATATTTT; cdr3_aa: CASSPGTGGNTIYF
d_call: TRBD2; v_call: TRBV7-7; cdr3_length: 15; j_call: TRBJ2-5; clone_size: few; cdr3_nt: TGTGCTAGCAGCTTGGGACTAGCGGGTTACGAGACCCAGTACTTC; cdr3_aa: CASSLGLAGYETQYF
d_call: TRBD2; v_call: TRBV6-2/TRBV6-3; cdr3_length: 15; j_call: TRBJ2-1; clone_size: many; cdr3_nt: TGTGCCAGCAGCTTTTGGACTAGCGGACGAAATGAGCAGTTCTTC; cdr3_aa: CASSFWTSGRNEQFF